Listed here are 25 T cell receptor beta chains from one sample, sequenced in a study of blood T cell repertoires in COVID-19. Clones were read by immunoSEQ multiplex PCR, and TCRdb kept only the in-frame ones, dropping some. The table has about 210,000 clones, around 86% seen once. Input material: PBMCs or T cells enriched from blood (not recorded which). The source of these receptors is a woman in her forties or fifties with acute COVID-19.

The rearrangement links TRBV19 to TRBJ1-6; TRBD1 is a possible D gene (5 bases). This CDR3 is built from 14 residues. From germline, CDR1 is LNHDA and CDR2 SQIVND (reference sequence). Trimming stripped 8 bases from V and 0 bases from J, with 8 bases between. CDR3 in DNA: TGTGCCAGTCGGGGGGACTCCTATAATTCACCCCTCCACTTT. This gives the protein CASRGDSYNSPLHF. Variable domain in full (rest from reference TRBV19 and TRBJ1-6): DGGITQSPKYLFRKEGQNVTLSCEQNLNHDAMYWYRQDPGQGLRLIYYSQIVNDFQKGDIAEGYSVSREKKESFPLTVTSAQKNPTAFYLCASRGDSYNSPLHFGNGTRLTVT.

The chain recombines TRBV4-3 with TRBJ2-1; the match to TRBD2 covers 8 bases. This CDR3 is built from 16 residues. V dropped 4 bases and J dropped 6; count of bases not matched to a gene: 11. Germline-derived CDR1 and CDR2 are LGHNA and YSLEER. The CDR3 protein is CASSRDAGTRTNEQFF. The CDR3 coding sequence is TGCGCCAGCAGCCGGGACGCCGGGACTAGAACCAATGAGCAGTTCTTC.

J is TRBJ2-7 and V is TRBV4-2, with TRBD2 matching over 15 bases. V shed 3 bases and J 5 bases; nucleotides not matched to a gene: 5. CDR3 size: 16 residues. CDR1 LGHNA and CDR2 YNFKEQ come from the germline V gene. The CDR3 nucleotides are TGTGCCAGCAGCCAGTTTGGGACTAGCGGGAGGAACGAGCAGTACTTC. Amino acids: CASSQFGTSGRNEQYF.

J is TRBJ2-1 and V is TRBV4-1, with 11 bases identical to TRBD2. The CDR3 is 15 residues long. V lost 1 base, J lost 8 bases, and 4 bases stayed unmatched. The germline V gene encodes CDR1 MGHRA and CDR2 YSYEKL. CDR3 loop: CASSQASGGFDEQFF. Written as DNA, the CDR3 is TGCGCCAGCAGCCAAGCTAGCGGGGGGTTCGATGAGCAGTTCTTC.

The V gene is TRBV3-1 (or the pseudogene TRBV3-2), the J gene TRBJ2-7, with 7 bases that match TRBD1. Germline assignment: CDR1 LGHDT and CDR2 YNNKEL (reference sequence). Unmatched junction bases numbered 8, after V lost 4 bases and J lost 5 bases. The CDR3 consists of 14 residues. The CDR3 DNA reads as TGTGCCAGCAGCCCGGGACAGCCCCTCGACGAGCAGTACTTC. The encoded protein is CASSPGQPLDEQYF.

The chain carries TRBV20-1 and TRBJ2-7, with D unresolved. The germline gives CDR1 DFQATT, CDR2 SNEGSKA (reference sequence). This CDR3 spans 11 amino acids. Deletions cut 5 bases from V and 3 bases from J, with 8 bases between. The CDR3 loop reads CSAQQYYEQYF. The CDR3 DNA reads TGCAGTGCTCAACAGTACTACGAGCAGTACTTC.

The rearrangement links TRBV19 to TRBJ1-2, with D possibly TRBD1 on 6 matching bases. The length of the CDR3 is 15 residues. Per germline, CDR1 LNHDA and CDR2 SQIVND (reference sequence). The V end was cut by 4 bases, the J end by 0 bases, with 12 bases between. Written as DNA, the CDR3 is TGTGCCAGTAGTAACCGGGACAAAGCTAACTATGGCTACACCTTC. It codes for CASSNRDKANYGYTF.

V usage is TRBV7-8 and J usage is TRBJ1-2, with 10 bases identical to TRBD1. From germline, CDR1 is SGHVS and CDR2 FQNEAQ. With V trimmed by 5 bases and J by 2 bases, 5 bases remained unmatched. The CDR3 has 15 residues. CDR3: CASSATDRGNYGYTF. The CDR3 DNA is TGTGCCAGCAGCGCCACGGACAGGGGGAACTATGGCTACACCTTC. The whole variable domain, remainder taken from reference TRBV7-8 and TRBJ1-2, is GAGVSQSPRYKVAKRGQDVALRCDPISGHVSLFWYQQALGQGPEFLTYFQNEAQLDKSGLPSDRFFAERPEGSVSTLKIQRTQQEDSAVYLCASSATDRGNYGYTFGSGTRLTVV.

This chain uses TRBV9 with TRBJ2-3, with unresolved D. Between the trimmed V and J ends, which lost 0 bases and 2 bases, there was a span of 10 bases. CDR3 length equals 15 residues. Germline loops: CDR1 SGDLS, CDR2 YYNGEE. The CDR3, as DNA: TGTGCCAGCAGCGTAGGGGCTACCAACACAGATACGCAGTATTTT. Translating it yields CASSVGATNTDTQYF.

V and J are TRBV9 and TRBJ1-4, with 9 bases identical to TRBD1. Germline V CDR1 and CDR2: SGDLS, YYNGEE. Trimming cost V 3 bases and J 4 bases; bases outside gene matches: 4. This CDR3 spans 15 amino acids. CDR3 nucleotides: TGTGCCAGCAGCGGCGGGGACAGGGTTAATGAAAAACTGTTTTTT. Its translation: CASSGGDRVNEKLFF.

J is TRBJ2-7 and V is TRBV19, with 9 bases fitting TRBD2. Unmatched junction bases numbered 12, after V lost 5 bases and J lost 7 bases. CDR1 LNHDA and CDR2 SQIVND come from the germline V gene (reference sequence). This CDR3 comprises 15 residues. In DNA form, the CDR3 reads TGTGCCAGTAGTCGTTTAGCGGGAGTTGGAGGAGAGCAGTACTTC. Its translation: CASSRLAGVGGEQYF.

This clone appeared once. The J gene is TRBJ2-5, the V gene TRBV9; 7 bases are a match to TRBD2. V shed 3 bases and J 4 bases; nucleotides not matched to a gene: 9. CDR3 length: 15 amino acids. Germline CDR1 SGDLS, CDR2 YYNGEE. The CDR3: CASSDRPGRGETQYF. The CDR3 bases are TGTGCCAGCAGCGATCGACCAGGGAGGGGAGAGACCCAGTACTTC.

The rearrangement uses TRBV7-8 and TRBJ1-4; the D gene is possibly TRBD1 (6 bases). V lost 0 bases to trimming and J lost 4 bases, with 15 bases between them. Germline V gene sequence: CDR1 SGHVS, CDR2 FQNEAQ. This CDR3 spans 17 amino acids. The CDR3 region has the DNA TGTGCCAGCAGCTTAGCGGTTTCGGGGGGCCATAATGAAAAACTGTTTTTT. Its protein product is CASSLAVSGGHNEKLFF.

The V call is TRBV30, the J call TRBJ2-7; weak D call: TRBD2 (5 bases). Trimming took off 1 base at V and 4 bases at J, with 8 bases between the two ends. The CDR3 loop spans 12 amino acids. Germline V gene data show CDR1 as GTSNPN and CDR2 as SVGIG (reference sequence). The CDR3 DNA sequence: TGTGCCTGGAGTGCGGGGAGTTACGAGCAGTACTTC. Translated: CAWSAGSYEQYF. The full variable domain, in which reference TRBV30 and TRBJ2-7 provide the parts outside the CDR3, is SQTIHQWPATLVQPVGSPLSLECTVEGTSNPNLYWYRQAAGRGLQLLFYSVGIGQISSEVPQNLSASRPQDRQFILSSKKLLLSDSGFYLCAWSAGSYEQYFGPGTRLTVT.

This chain links TRBV28 with TRBJ2-5; 10 positions agree with TRBD1. Germline values: CDR1 MDHEN, CDR2 SYDVKM. Trimming cost V 10 bases and J 2 bases; bases outside gene matches: 7. This CDR3 region has 14 residues. Here the CDR3 reads CATSRTGGQETQYF. DNA of the CDR3: TGTGCCACCTCCCGGACAGGGGGGCAAGAGACCCAGTACTTC.

This clone was picked up a small number of times. The chain is built from TRBV7-6 and TRBJ2-6; D uncertain. The length of the CDR3 is 19 residues. The V and J ends lost 1 base and 0 bases respectively, with 16 bases between them. From germline, CDR1 is SGHVS and CDR2 FNYEAQ. CDR3 region: CASSLDPPGPSSGANVLTF. For the CDR3, the DNA is TGTGCCAGCAGCTTAGACCCTCCGGGTCCCAGCTCTGGGGCCAACGTCCTGACTTTC.

This sequence joins TRBV6-2 or TRBV6-3 and TRBJ2-2; D possibly corresponds to TRBD1 (6 bases). The V and J ends lost 5 bases and 0 bases respectively, with 7 bases between them. Germline values: CDR1 MNHEY, CDR2 SVGEGT. The CDR3 has 14 residues. CDR3 protein: CASSGQSNTGELFF. The CDR3, as DNA: TGTGCCAGCAGTGGACAGTCGAACACCGGGGAGCTGTTTTTT.

This sequence joins TRBV19 and TRBJ2-7; the match to TRBD1 covers 8 bases. The CDR3 is 14 residues long. Per the germline V gene, CDR1 is LNHDA and CDR2 is SQIVND (reference sequence). Trimming removed 1 base from V and 2 bases from J; junction bases left unmatched: 1. The DNA of the CDR3 is TGTGCCAGTAGTATAGCACAGGGGGCCTACGAGCAGTACTTC. Amino acid sequence: CASSIAQGAYEQYF. The full variable domain, rest sourced from reference TRBV19 and TRBJ2-7, is DGGITQSPKYLFRKEGQNVTLSCEQNLNHDAMYWYRQDPGQGLRLIYYSQIVNDFQKGDIAEGYSVSREKKESFPLTVTSAQKNPTAFYLCASSIAQGAYEQYFGPGTRLTVT.

This chain links TRBV7-8 with TRBJ1-5, with 7 bases identical to TRBD1. There are 16 residues in the CDR3. J lost 1 base, V lost 4 bases, and 7 bases had no gene match. Germline CDR1 SGHVS, CDR2 FQNEAQ. In DNA, the CDR3 is TGTGCCAGCAGCTCACAGGGGAGTGGGAGCAATCAGCCCCAGCATTTT. Translation gives CASSSQGSGSNQPQHF.

This chain joins TRBV5-1 and TRBJ2-1, with D tentatively TRBD2 (7 bases). Trimming removed 6 bases at V and 4 bases at J, with 14 bases between. Germline V gene sequence: CDR1 SGHRS, CDR2 YFSETQ. The CDR3 runs to 14 residues. CDR3 coding DNA: TGCGCCAGCACGACGGGGGGCGGGTACAATGAGCAGTTCTTC. This codes for CASTTGGGYNEQFF.

V usage is TRBV6-5 and J usage is TRBJ1-1; 8 bases agree with TRBD1. The ends lost 7 bases at V and 10 bases at J; junction bases unmatched: 5. The germline V gene has CDR1 MNHEY and CDR2 SVGAGI. The CDR3 extends over 11 amino acids. The CDR3 here is CASTVQGVAFF. DNA for the CDR3: TGTGCCAGCACGGTACAGGGGGTAGCTTTCTTT.

The chain employs TRBV2 and TRBJ1-1, with unresolved D. Trimming stripped 2 bases from V and 0 bases from J, with 10 bases between. The germline V gene has CDR1 SNHLY and CDR2 FYNNEI. The CDR3 loop spans 15 amino acids. CDR3 sequence reads: CASSERRLMNTEAFF. CDR3 coding DNA: TGTGCCAGCAGTGAAAGGAGGCTGATGAACACTGAAGCTTTCTTT.

The genes are TRBV3-1 (or the pseudogene TRBV3-2) and TRBJ2-1; TRBD2 matches 8 bases. This CDR3 has 20 residues. With V trimmed by 0 bases and J by 4 bases, 17 bases remained unmatched. The germline V gene has CDR1 LGHDT and CDR2 YNNKEL (reference sequence). The CDR3 loop is CASSQDLGSLAGLIYNEQFF. Written as DNA, the CDR3 is TGTGCCAGCAGCCAAGATCTAGGATCCTTAGCGGGATTGATTTACAATGAGCAGTTCTTC.

The DNA for the CDR3 is TGTGCCAGCAGACGGACAGGGGGGGATGAAAAACTGTTTTTT. Translation gives CASRRTGGDEKLFF. This rearrangement joins TRBV2 to TRBJ1-4; 10 bases match TRBD1. The CDR3 loop spans 14 amino acids. The trim removed 6 bases at V and 6 bases at J, leaving 4 bases unmatched. Looked up from germline, CDR1 is SNHLY and CDR2 is FYNNEI.

The J gene is TRBJ1-2, the V gene TRBV6-5; TRBD1 is a possible D gene (6 bases). With 2 bases removed from V and 4 bases from J, the gap between germline ends came to 8 bases. Germline V gene data show CDR1 as MNHEY and CDR2 as SVGAGI. This CDR3 is 13 amino acids long. The CDR3 bases are TGTGCCAGCAGTTACCAACAGGGCTATGGCTACACCTTC. This gives the protein CASSYQQGYGYTF.